This T cell receptor beta chain was captured in a study of T cell responses to AZD1222 COVID-19 vaccine. Study-wide results and caveats: Donors skewed white British and female; clonal diversity was possibly underestimated.

On this clone itself: Antigen specificity is unknown.

This CDR3 is 16 amino acids long. CDR1 and CDR2 (germline): SGHRS, YFSETQ. V was pared by 4 bases and J by 0 bases, with 11 bases between. Generated by immunoSEQ multiplex PCR, the TCRdb table keeps only in-frame clones and is missing some. The sample contains about 35,000 clones, more than 75% of which appear only once. The specimen comprised peripheral blood, sampled 28 days after the second AZD1222 dose. The receptor's source is an adult who received the AZD1222 COVID-19 vaccine. This chain joins TRBV5-1 and TRBJ2-6, with D tentatively TRBD2 (6 bases). The CDR3 nucleotides read TGCGCCAGCAGCCCGACTAGTGGCTCTGGGGCCAACGTCCTGACTTTC. This sequence encodes CASSPTSGSGANVLTF.